This passage covers 28 T cell receptor delta chains from one sample sequenced in a study of γδ T cells in repeated Plasmodium falciparum infection. Bulk repertoires came from Vgamma9/Vdelta2+ or Vdelta2-negative gammadelta T cells flow-sorted from PBMC. TCRdb re-analyzed the multiplex PCR reads via CATT. The table lists roughly 90,000 delta-chain clones, over 1.3% of them singletons. The sequencing input was gamma-delta T cells from blood. The receptors stem from a pool of human donors (malaria-infected and uninfected, not separated).

This clone was observed a handful of times. With only one base between it and a far larger clone, this is likely a read error. This specimen includes other DNA sequences encoding the same CDR3. The chain carries TRDV1 and TRDJ1, with 7 bases fitting TRDD3. Germline matching of the DNA provided the J gene here, since TCRdb leaves it blank. Germline V gene sequence: CDR1 TSWWSYY, CDR2 QGS. The CDR3 runs 19 residues. Here the CDR3 reads CALPQIRPRSLGYTDKLIF. In DNA form, the CDR3 reads TGTGCTCTTCCTCAAATTCGGCCTCGTAGTCTGGGATACACCGACAAACTCATCTTT.

This clone was detected a few times. This probably arose from a read error, given a far larger clone one base away. At the DNA level, this CDR3 is encoded by other sequences in the same sample as well. The chain has TRDV1 and TRDJ1; possibly TRDD3 for D (5 bases). TCRdb records no J gene; here it was assigned by comparing the DNA to germline. The CDR3 runs to 12 residues. Germline V gives CDR1 TSWWSYY, CDR2 QGS. The CDR3, as DNA: TGTGCCCTTGGGGCCCTGACCGATAAACTCATCTTT. Protein product: CALGALTDKLIF.

In its sample, this clone was seen many times. The V gene is TRDV2, the J gene TRDJ3; 13 nucleotides align to TRDD3. The CDR3 loop spans 18 amino acids. Germline values: CDR1 GEAIGNYY, CDR2 EKD. The V segment lost 3 bases and the J segment 3 bases; nucleotides outside the gene matches: 4. CDR3 protein: CACDRLGDTLWDTRQMFF. CDR3 in DNA: TGTGCCTGTGACCGACTGGGGGATACGCTCTGGGACACCCGACAGATGTTTTTC.

This clone was recorded a few times. The V call is TRDV1, the J call TRDJ3, with 10 bases aligning to TRDD3. Because TCRdb records no J gene, it was assigned here through a match of the DNA to germline. Germline assignment: CDR1 TSWWSYY and CDR2 QGS. J gave up 2 bases and V 3 bases, and 10 bases lay outside the gene matches. This CDR3 comprises 20 residues. DNA for the CDR3: TGTGCTCTTGGGGAGAGGGCTAAGCTGGGGGATACCTGGGACACCCGACAGATGTTTTTC. Protein sequence: CALGERAKLGDTWDTRQMFF.

For this clone: Translating this DNA gives a protein that differs at residues 3 and 10 from the TCRdb one, which belongs to a much larger clone; a read error is likely, and the protein shown is this translation. The chain recombines TRDV1 with TRDJ1, with 10 bases aligning to TRDD3. The germline CDR1 and CDR2 sequences are TSWWSYY and QGS. The CDR3 has 15 residues. The CDR3 DNA reads TGTGCTCCTGGGGACTGCACTGGGGGATGCGAGAAACTCATCTTC. Amino acids: CAPGDCTGGCEKLIF.

This clone was detected a few times. TCRdb has a much larger clone's protein, which differs at residue 16 from the translation of this DNA, likely because of a read error; what is shown is the protein translated from the DNA. The J gene is TRDJ1, the V gene TRDV1; 10 nucleotides match TRDD3. As TCRdb names no J gene, one was assigned here on the basis of a DNA match to germline. Germline lookup yields CDR1 TSWWSYY and CDR2 QGS. V shed 0 bases and J 4 bases; nucleotides not matched to a gene: 20. CDR3 length: 21 residues. The CDR3: CALGELGPTELLGDWRDKLIF. In DNA form, the CDR3 reads TGTGCTCTTGGGGAACTCGGTCCTACAGAGCTACTGGGGGATTGGCGCGATAAACTCATCTTT.

This clone was recorded at least ten times. Only one base separates this from a far larger clonotype, so it likely reflects a read error. The same CDR3 also results from other DNA sequences found in this sample. Here the CDR3 reads CACDPVYPSTGGYGTAQLFF. The CDR3 DNA is TGTGCCTGTGACCCTGTATATCCCAGTACCGGGGGATACGGCACAGCACAACTCTTCTTT. The V gene is TRDV2, the J gene TRDJ2; 10 positions agree with TRDD3. This CDR3 has 20 amino acids. Germline V CDR1 and CDR2: GEAIGNYY, EKD. Germline trimming cut 3 bases from V and 5 bases from J; bases unmatched to any gene: 20.

This clone was seen only a few times. This likely traces to a read error, being one base from a far larger clone. Other DNA sequences in the same sample also yield this CDR3. Here the V gene is TRDV2, but the J gene went uncalled; the tabulated D call, TRDD3, remains unverified against the DNA. CDR1 and CDR2 from the germline V gene are GEAIGNYY and EKD. There are 15 residues in the CDR3. The CDR3 sequence is CACDTGGYNTDKLIF. CDR3 in DNA: TGTGCCTGTGACACTGGGGGATACAATACCGATAAACTCATTTTT.

This clone showed up just a few times. A far more abundant clone sits one base away, making this likely a read error. This CDR3 is also generated by other DNA sequences in the sample. The V gene is given as TRDV2, and no J gene call is available; the D call TRDD3 from the table was never checked on the DNA. In germline, CDR1 is GEAIGNYY, CDR2 EKD. CDR3 length: 15 residues. Here the CDR3 reads CACDTGGTATDKLIF. The CDR3 DNA reads TGTGCCTGTGACACCGGGGGGACGGCCACCGATAAGCTCATCTTT.

This clone has only a few counts. The protein given by TCRdb reflects a much larger clone and differs at residue 11 from this DNA's translation, likely from a read error; the protein shown is the DNA's translation. V is TRDV2 and J is TRDJ1, with D possibly TRDD3 on 5 matching bases. Germline matching of the DNA provided the J gene here, since TCRdb leaves it blank. Germline lookup yields CDR1 GEAIGNYY and CDR2 EKD. This CDR3 comprises 16 residues. V was pared by 0 bases and J by 3 bases, with 16 bases between. The CDR3 spells CACDTAGTLYADKLIF. DNA for the CDR3: TGTGCCTGTGACACCGCGGGGACCCTGTACGCCGATAAACTCATCTTT.

This clone was counted many times. CDR3 sequence (DNA): TGTGCCTGTGACACCGGGGGATTCGGTAAGCGGCCCGATAAACTCATCTTT. Its protein product is CACDTGGFGKRPDKLIF. This chain uses TRDV2 with TRDJ1; 7 bases map to TRDD3. With 0 bases clipped from V and 3 bases from J, the junction kept 12 bases outside the gene matches. In germline, CDR1 is GEAIGNYY, CDR2 EKD. The CDR3 has 17 residues.

Only a few counts were recorded for this clone. This likely came from a read error, as a far larger clone is one base away. At the DNA level, this CDR3 is encoded by other sequences in the same sample as well. J is TRDJ1 and V is TRDV2; 9 nucleotides agree with TRDD2. The CDR3 spans 19 residues. Germline V gives CDR1 GEAIGNYY, CDR2 EKD. CDR3 coding DNA: TGTGCCTGTGACCCTTCCTACCACTTGGGCCGTATGAGCACCGACAAACTCATCTTT. Its protein product is CACDPSYHLGRMSTDKLIF.

As concerns this clone: A far more abundant clone sits one base away, making this likely a read error. Additional DNA sequences in this sample encode the identical CDR3. The genes are TRDV1 and TRDJ1, with unresolved D. TCRdb offers no J gene call, so here the DNA was matched to germline to obtain one. V dropped 2 bases and J dropped 8 bases, with 36 bases sitting between them. CDR1 is TSWWSYY, CDR2 QGS, per germline. CDR3 length: 21 amino acids. CDR3 protein: CALGEATFRGVWRGQSDKLIF. The CDR3 DNA reads TGTGCTCTTGGGGAAGCTACGTTTAGAGGGGTTTGGAGGGGCCAAAGCGACAAACTCATCTTT.

This clone was observed at least ten times. This probably arose from a read error, given a far larger clone one base away. The identical CDR3 is also encoded by other nucleotide sequences in the sample. This chain uses TRDV2 with TRDJ2; 13 nucleotides line up with TRDD3. The J gene comes from matching the DNA to germline here; TCRdb lacks it. CDR3 size: 14 residues. Germline loops: CDR1 GEAIGNYY, CDR2 EKD. Losses at the gene ends were 4 bases for V and 8 bases for J; bases not matched to a gene: 3. The CDR3: CACDPLGDTAQLFF. CDR3 nucleotide sequence: TGTGCCTGTGATCCACTGGGGGATACGGCACAACTCTTCTTT.

Points on this clone: A far larger clone is off by one base, so a read error is likely. The sample has other DNA sequences that encode this CDR3 too. J is TRDJ1 and V is TRDV1; 7 bases match TRDD3. This CDR3 spans 19 amino acids. The germline V gene encodes CDR1 TSWWSYY and CDR2 QGS. Trimming at V came to 1 base and at J to 0 bases, leaving 14 bases not matched to a gene. The CDR3 loop is CALGEPSGGSPPHTDKLIF. In nucleotides, the CDR3 is TGTGCTCTTGGGGAACCCTCCGGGGGATCCCCTCCGCACACCGATAAACTCATCTTT.

In its sample, this clone was seen a few times. The translation of this DNA and the TCRdb protein of a much larger clone differ at residue 8, probably owing to a read error; the protein shown here is translated from the DNA. The genes are TRDV1 and TRDJ1, with 7 positions matching TRDD3. Germline V CDR1 and CDR2: TSWWSYY, QGS. The CDR3 consists of 17 residues. The V gene end was trimmed by 2 bases and the J gene end by 3 bases; junction bases not matched to a gene: 12. The CDR3, as DNA: TGTGCTCTTGGGGAAACTGGGGAATACGTATATGCCGATAAACTCATCTTT. This gives the protein CALGETGEYVYADKLIF.

This clone showed up just a few times. The amino acid sequence in TCRdb belongs to a much larger clone and departs from this DNA's translation at residue 15, likely a sequencing read error; the sequence shown is translated from the DNA. J is TRDJ3 and V is TRDV2; TRDD3 aligns across 13 bases. TCRdb offers no J gene call, so here the DNA was matched to germline to obtain one. Per germline, CDR1 GEAIGNYY and CDR2 EKD. The CDR3 has 20 residues. As DNA, the CDR3 is TGTGCCTGTGACACTTTCAACTGGGGGATACGCGACTGGGACGCCCGACAGATGTTTTTC. Translated: CACDTFNWGIRDWDARQMFF.

At least ten counts were recorded for this clone. TCRdb assigns this DNA the protein of a much larger clone, which departs from its translation at residue 15; this likely reflects a read error, and the protein shown comes from translating the DNA. The V gene call reads TRDV2; no J gene was called; the table's D call, TRDD3, has no DNA check behind it. Per germline, CDR1 GEAIGNYY and CDR2 EKD. The CDR3 totals 17 residues. The CDR3 nucleotides read TGTGCCTGTGACACCTGGGGGAGCTCCTGGGACACCCGACAGGTGTTTTTC. Protein product: CACDTWGSSWDTRQVFF.

This clone was observed a handful of times. TCRdb has a much larger clone's protein, which differs at residue 10 from the translation of this DNA, likely because of a read error; what is shown is the protein translated from the DNA. The rearrangement links TRDV2 to TRDJ1; a possible D gene is TRDD3 (5 bases). No J gene is reported in TCRdb; it was inferred here by comparing the DNA with germline. Deletions cut 3 bases from V and 4 bases from J, with 17 bases between. The CDR3 consists of 15 residues. Germline V lookup: CDR1 GEAIGNYY, CDR2 EKD. The CDR3 nucleotides read TGTGCCTGTGACGGCATAGGGGGGCGCAACGATAAACTCATCTTT. This translates into CACDGIGGRNDKLIF.

This clone was observed a handful of times. A far larger clone is off by one base, so a read error is likely. Other DNA sequences from this sample encode an identical CDR3 as well. The chain joins TRDV1 to TRDJ1; 7 bases are shared with TRDD2. The V segment lost 0 bases and the J segment 0 bases; nucleotides outside the gene matches: 28. Germline CDR1 is TSWWSYY and CDR2 is QGS. The CDR3 consists of 24 residues. CDR3 nucleotides: TGTGCTCTTGGGGAACTCGGTTTCTTACTTCCTAGACGATTCCTTGGGCGAAACACCGATAAACTCATCTTT. Protein: CALGELGFLLPRRFLGRNTDKLIF.

J is TRDJ1 and V is TRDV1, with 10 bases fitting TRDD3. TCRdb gives no J gene; it was assigned here by matching the DNA to germline. The CDR3 runs 23 residues. Trimming removed 3 bases from V and 3 bases from J; junction bases left unmatched: 28. Per the germline V gene, CDR1 is TSWWSYY and CDR2 is QGS. The CDR3, as DNA: TGTGCTCTTGGGGAGAGGGTTTCGAGCGTTTATGACTGGGGGATCAACGGGTCCGATAAACTCATCTTT. Protein: CALGERVSSVYDWGINGSDKLIF.

In regard to this clone: It differs at one base from a far larger clone, so likely a read error. The same CDR3 is also encoded by other DNA sequences in this sample. The chain combines TRDV2 with TRDJ1; D unresolved. The CDR3 is made up of 17 amino acids. V was pared by 3 bases and J by 5 bases, with 24 bases between. CDR1 GEAIGNYY and CDR2 EKD come from the germline V gene. CDR3 nucleotides: TGTGCCTGTGACGCGTTAACTACTCTGCGCCCGGCTGATAAACTCATCTTT. It yields the protein CACDALTTLRPADKLIF.

This clone has more than one count but fewer than ten. TCRdb's entry gives the protein of a much larger clone, which mismatches this DNA's translation at residue 16, likely from a read error; the protein reported here is translated from the DNA. The chain joins TRDV1 to TRDJ1; perhaps TRDD3 as D (6 bases). The J gene, left out of TCRdb, was set here by checking the DNA against germline. Trimming removed 1 base at V and 2 bases at J, with 47 bases between. CDR3 length: 27 amino acids. Looked up from germline, CDR1 is TSWWSYY and CDR2 is QGS. This CDR3 is CALGEPVSYKLTHTIRWHTWGTDKLIF. As DNA, the CDR3 is TGTGCTCTTGGGGAACCTGTCTCCTATAAACTCACTCATACTATCCGGTGGCACACATGGGGGACCGATAAACTCATCTTT.

This clone was seen a few times. The translation of this DNA and the TCRdb protein of a much larger clone differ at residues 8 and 14, probably owing to a read error; the protein shown here is translated from the DNA. V gene TRDV2 was called; the J gene was not; the table gives TRDD3 as D, unverified against the DNA. CDR3 size: 16 residues. CDR1 is GEAIGNYY and CDR2 is EKD in the germline V gene. The CDR3 sequence is CACDTVGVFNSDKPIF. DNA of the CDR3: TGTGCCTGTGACACCGTTGGGGTATTCAACTCCGATAAACCCATCTTT.

This clone was counted only a few times. This likely stems from a read error, as it lies one base from a far larger clone. Within the sample, other DNA sequences also encode this same CDR3. V gene TRDV1 combines with J gene TRDJ2, with 8 bases fitting TRDD3. Germline values: CDR1 TSWWSYY, CDR2 QGS. The CDR3 has 25 residues. J lost 0 bases, V lost 8 bases, and 35 bases had no gene match. CDR3 DNA: TGTGCTCTTACGCGGGGGGACAACTACGCTTGGAATTACTGGGGGGTCCCAGCTTTGACAGCACAACTCTTCTTT. Residues: CALTRGDNYAWNYWGVPALTAQLFF.

On this clone itself: The protein TCRdb gives is from a much larger clone and does not agree with this DNA's translation at residue 14, likely a read error; the protein shown here comes from the DNA. The J gene is TRDJ1, the V gene TRDV1; D might be TRDD3 (7 bases). Germline matching of the DNA provided the J gene here, since TCRdb leaves it blank. V was shortened by 2 bases and J by 3 bases, with 31 bases between the two germline ends. The germline CDR1 and CDR2 sequences are TSWWSYY and QGS. The CDR3 consists of 21 residues. The CDR3 nucleotides read TGTGCTCTTGGGGAAAGTATCCTACAAAACATTTGGGGGACACGCGCCGATAAACTCATCTTT. Translating it yields CALGESILQNIWGTRADKLIF.

This clone was seen a few times. A far larger clone is off by one base, so a read error is likely. Other DNA sequences within the sample encode an identical CDR3. The rearrangement links TRDV1 to TRDJ1; TRDD3 aligns across 11 bases. Matching the DNA to germline supplied the J gene, which TCRdb does not give. The V and J ends lost 5 bases and 0 bases, in that order; junction bases with no gene match: 20. Germline CDR1 reads TSWWSYY; CDR2 reads QGS. The CDR3 covers 21 residues. This CDR3 reads CALGNVPTLGDRGLYTDKLIF. In nucleotides, the CDR3 is TGTGCTCTTGGGAACGTCCCTACACTGGGGGATAGGGGACTGTACACCGATAAACTCATCTTT.

There are a few counts of this clone. With a far larger clone one base away, a read error is the likely cause. The sample has other DNA sequences that encode this CDR3 too. V and J are TRDV2 and TRDJ1, with D possibly matching TRDD3 (5 bases). This CDR3 is built from 16 residues. CDR1 and CDR2 (germline): GEAIGNYY, EKD. The CDR3 sequence: CACETMGSRSSDKLIF. CDR3 DNA sequence: TGTGCCTGTGAAACTATGGGGTCCCGGTCATCCGACAAACTCATCTTT.